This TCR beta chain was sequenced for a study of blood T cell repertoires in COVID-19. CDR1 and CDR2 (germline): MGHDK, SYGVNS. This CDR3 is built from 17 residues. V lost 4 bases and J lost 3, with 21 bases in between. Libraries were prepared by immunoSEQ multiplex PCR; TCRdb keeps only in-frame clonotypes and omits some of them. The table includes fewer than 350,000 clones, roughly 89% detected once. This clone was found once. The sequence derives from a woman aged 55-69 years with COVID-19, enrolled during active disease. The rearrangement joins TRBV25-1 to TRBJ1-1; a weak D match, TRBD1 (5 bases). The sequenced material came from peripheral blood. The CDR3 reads CASSAWGKGLLDTEAFF. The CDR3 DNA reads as TGTGCCAGCAGTGCGTGGGGTAAGGGGCTTTTGGACACTGAAGCTTTCTTT. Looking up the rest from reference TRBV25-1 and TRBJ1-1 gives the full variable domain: EADIYQTPRYLVIGTGKKITLECSQTMGHDKMYWYQQDPGMELHLIHYSYGVNSTEKGDLSSESTVSRIRTEHFPLTLESARPSHTSQYLCASSAWGKGLLDTEAFFGQGTRLTVV.